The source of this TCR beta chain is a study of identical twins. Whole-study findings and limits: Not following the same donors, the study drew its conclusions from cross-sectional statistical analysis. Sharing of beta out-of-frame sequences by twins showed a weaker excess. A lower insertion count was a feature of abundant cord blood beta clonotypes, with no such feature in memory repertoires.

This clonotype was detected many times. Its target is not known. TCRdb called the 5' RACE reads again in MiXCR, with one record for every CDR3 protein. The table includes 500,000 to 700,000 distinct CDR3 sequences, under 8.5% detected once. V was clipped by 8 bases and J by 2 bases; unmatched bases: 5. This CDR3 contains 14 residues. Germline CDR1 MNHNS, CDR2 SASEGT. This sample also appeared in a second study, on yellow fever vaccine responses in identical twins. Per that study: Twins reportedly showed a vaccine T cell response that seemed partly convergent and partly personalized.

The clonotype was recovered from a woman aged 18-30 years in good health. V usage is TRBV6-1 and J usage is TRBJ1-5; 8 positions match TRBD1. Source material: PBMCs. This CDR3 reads CASGAGQGNQPQHF. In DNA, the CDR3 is TGTGCCAGCGGTGCGGGACAGGGCAATCAGCCCCAGCATTTT.